This paragraph covers one T cell receptor beta chain sequence. Its antigen target is currently unknown. Within one base of it there is no much larger clone, and no base qualities were kept. The data were taken from a study of blood T cell repertoires in COVID-19 (dated by TCRdb to about 2020). A note on the overall study: The collaborator samples originated in the United States, Italy and Spain and spanned the acute and convalescent phases of COVID-19. Subjects who had been exposed to COVID-19, were actively infected with it, or had recovered from it provided the deeply sampled blood TCRbeta repertoires that made up the dataset. A de-identified subject ID, COVID-19 status, age in years and sex were almost always included in the sample metadata. Samples came from the ongoing ImmuneRACE study (first 160 participants) plus 1,254 subjects from 6 global collaborators. The repertoires were made available in a free public database intended to serve as a resource for research on the immune response to SARS-CoV-2. The prospective study material was composed of cDNA or gDNA derived from T cells, B-cell-depleted T cells, or PBMCs. HLA class I and class II types, where available, came from metadata supplied by the sample provider rather than from assay-based typing. Overall study outcomes, separate from this receptor: Clinical and demographic metadata were provided uncurated, with the amount varying by source and participant.

TCRbeta CDR3 regions were amplified from genomic DNA by means of the immunoSEQ Assay, a bias-controlled multiplex PCR. In the source study's methods: The number of nucleated cells in each sample was estimated by amplification of reference gene primers within the assay. Sequence reads were collapsed and filtered to measure the absolute abundance of every unique TCRbeta CDR3 rearrangement. For each sample, productive Simpson clonality was calculated by taking the square root of Simpson's diversity index across productive rearrangements. TCRdb re-hosts the immuneACCESS table, in-frame sequences only. Its copies lack some clones; in the studies checked, an unresolved V gene accounts for under half of them, and the cause for the rest is not known. V and J calls and clone size are as listed in that table; D and trimming were resolved from the DNA. The sample table contains around 150,000 clones; only one count was recorded for almost 80% of them. Roughly 9.7% of the sample comes from the top ten.

From the cysteine through the phenylalanine, the CDR3 covers 14 amino acids. The only DNA kept is the CDR3, 42 bases in frame from the first base. At the junction V is shortened by 4 bases and J by 9 bases; bases outside the gene matches: 10. CDR1 and CDR2, looked up from the germline V gene, are SGHRS and YFSETQ. Another Seattle source contributed samples from volunteer blood donors who had recovered from COVID-19. Each collaborating institution followed its own protocols to collect whole blood in K2EDTA tubes. For TCRbeta analysis, collaborators shipped samples in one of three forms: frozen whole blood, isolated PBMCs, or DNA extracted from either of those sample types.

The source material was peripheral blood. The V gene is TRBV5-1 and the J gene is TRBJ2-3; 8 of the junction bases match TRBD2. This TCR was sampled from a man aged 60 to 75 who had recovered from COVID-19. The nucleotide sequence is given as TGCGCCAGCAGCACGCGAGCGGGAGAGGACACGCAGTATTTT. Its translation reads: CASSTRAGEDTQYF. Beyond the CDR3, the reference TRBV5-1 and TRBJ2-3 genes provide the residues; the full variable domain reads: KAGVTQTPRYLIKTRGQQVTLSCSPISGHRSVSWYQQTPGQGLQFLFEYFSETQRNKGNFPGRFSGRQFSNSRSEMNVSTLELGDSALYLCASSTRAGEDTQYFGPGTRLTVL.